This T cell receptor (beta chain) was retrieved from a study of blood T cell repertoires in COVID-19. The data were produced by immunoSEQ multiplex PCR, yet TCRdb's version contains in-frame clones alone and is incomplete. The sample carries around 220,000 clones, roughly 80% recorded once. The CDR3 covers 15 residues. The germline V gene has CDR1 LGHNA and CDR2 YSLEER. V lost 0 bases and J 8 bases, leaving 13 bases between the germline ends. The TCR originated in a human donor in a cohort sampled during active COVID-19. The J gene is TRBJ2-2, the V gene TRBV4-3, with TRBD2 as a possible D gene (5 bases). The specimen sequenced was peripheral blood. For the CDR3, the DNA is TGCGCCAGCAGCCAAGATCGTGGGAGTCCTGGGGAGCTGTTTTTT. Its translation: CASSQDRGSPGELFF.